This T cell receptor (beta chain) was observed in a study of T cell repertoires in cytomegalovirus infection. A few counts support this clonotype. The antigen remains unidentified. Each CDR3 protein gets one entry after TCRdb re-called the reads with MiXCR. The table has around 570,000 distinct CDR3 sequences, 40% seen once. The TCR originated in a human donor in good health (CMV status not recorded). Some clones in this sample may be carry-over from other donors' samples. This specimen was cultured PBMCs, taken from culture after CMV antigen stimulation.

This CDR3 reads CASSIVGYHQPQHF. The DNA of the CDR3 is TGTGCCAGTAGTATCGTAGGCTACCATCAGCCCCAGCATTTT. The rearrangement joins TRBV19 to TRBJ1-5, with D uncertain. Germline CDR1 and CDR2: LNHDA and SQIVND (reference sequence). The CDR3 spans 14 residues. With 3 bases removed from V and 5 bases from J, the gap between germline ends came to 11 bases.